What follows is one T cell receptor (beta chain) and its context. The antigen is undetermined. The source of the sample is a study of T cells after yellow fever vaccination. Study-wide results and limits: A weaker but faster secondary response was observed, peaking on day 5 versus 15. In post-booster samples, most primary-vaccination clones reappeared (about 96% CD4, 70% to 90% CD8).

Germline V gives CDR1 SGDLS, CDR2 YYNGEE. The CDR3 covers 18 residues. The V and J ends lost 3 bases and 4 bases respectively, with 24 bases between them. TCRdb reprocessed the 5' RACE reads with MiXCR, giving one entry per CDR3 protein. Among roughly 520,000 distinct CDR3 sequences listed, less than 25% were seen once. The material was PBMCs, obtained roughly 20 days after the first yellow fever vaccination. The chain joins TRBV9 to TRBJ2-3; D may be TRBD1 or TRBD2 (5 bases each). This TCR was sampled from a man aged 18 to 29 who received the YFV17D yellow fever vaccine. The CDR3 sequence: CASSGKGPRARPADTQYF. DNA for the CDR3: TGTGCCAGCAGCGGCAAGGGACCGCGGGCCCGGCCAGCAGATACGCAGTATTTT.